This T cell receptor (beta chain) was identified in a study of neurological immune-mediated disorders. Time point reported: technical triplicate 1. The table lists this clonotype with many counts. The V and J ends lost 1 base and 0 bases, in that order; junction bases with no gene match: 8. The germline V gene has CDR1 MNHEY and CDR2 SMNVEV (reference sequence). This CDR3 is built from 17 residues. TCRdb re-analysed the 5' RACE reads in MiXCR, keeping a single row per CDR3 protein. Of tens of thousands of distinct CDR3 sequences in the sample, around 10% are singletons; the top ten hold approximately 4%.

Input material: PBMCs. V gene TRBV27 combines with J gene TRBJ1-1; 7 positions agree with TRBD1. This clonotype was obtained from a man between 60 and 75 years old with HTLV-1-associated myelopathy (HAM/TSP). CDR3 in amino acids: CASSLFGWTGLNTEAFF. In nucleotides, the CDR3 is TGTGCCAGCAGTTTATTCGGCTGGACAGGCTTGAACACTGAAGCTTTCTTT.